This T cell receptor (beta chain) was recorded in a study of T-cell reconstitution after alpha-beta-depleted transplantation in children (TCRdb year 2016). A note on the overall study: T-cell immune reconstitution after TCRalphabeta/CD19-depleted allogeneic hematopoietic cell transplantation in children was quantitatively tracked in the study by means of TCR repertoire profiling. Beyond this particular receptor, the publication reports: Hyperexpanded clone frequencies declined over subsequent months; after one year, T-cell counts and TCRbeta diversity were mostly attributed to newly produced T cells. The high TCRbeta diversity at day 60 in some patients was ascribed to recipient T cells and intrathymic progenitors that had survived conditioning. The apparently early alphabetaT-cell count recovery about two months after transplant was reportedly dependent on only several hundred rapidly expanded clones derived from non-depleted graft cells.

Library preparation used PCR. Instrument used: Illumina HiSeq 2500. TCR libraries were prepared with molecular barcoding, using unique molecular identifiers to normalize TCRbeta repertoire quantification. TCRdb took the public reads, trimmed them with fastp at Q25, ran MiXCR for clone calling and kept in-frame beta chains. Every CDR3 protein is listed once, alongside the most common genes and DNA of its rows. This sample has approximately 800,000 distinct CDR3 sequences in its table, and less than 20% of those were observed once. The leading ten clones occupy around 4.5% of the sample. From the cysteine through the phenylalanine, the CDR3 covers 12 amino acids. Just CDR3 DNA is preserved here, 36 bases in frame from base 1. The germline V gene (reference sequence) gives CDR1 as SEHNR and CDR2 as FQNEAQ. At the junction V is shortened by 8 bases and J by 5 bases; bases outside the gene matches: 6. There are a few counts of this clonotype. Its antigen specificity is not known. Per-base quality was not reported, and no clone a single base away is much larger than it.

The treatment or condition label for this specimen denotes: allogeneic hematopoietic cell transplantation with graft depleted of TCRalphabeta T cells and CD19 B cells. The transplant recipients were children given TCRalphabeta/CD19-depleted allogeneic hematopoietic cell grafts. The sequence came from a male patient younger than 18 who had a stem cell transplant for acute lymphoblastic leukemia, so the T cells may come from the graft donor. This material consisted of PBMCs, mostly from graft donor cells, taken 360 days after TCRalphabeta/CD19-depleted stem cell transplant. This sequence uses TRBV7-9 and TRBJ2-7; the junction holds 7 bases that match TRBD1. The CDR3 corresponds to CASRDSHHEQYF. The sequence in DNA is TGTGCCAGCCGGGACAGTCACCACGAGCAGTACTTC. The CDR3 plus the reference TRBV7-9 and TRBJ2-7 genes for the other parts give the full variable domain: DTGVSQNPRHKITKRGQNVTFRCDPISEHNRLYWYRQTLGQGPEFLTYFQNEAQLEKSRLLSDRFSAERPKGSFSTLEIQRTEQGDSAMYLCASRDSHHEQYFGPGTRLTVT.